The text below deals with one T cell receptor (beta chain). This clone was detected a few times. Its antigen is currently not known. One base away there is no much larger clone; base qualities are not given. The sample belongs to a study of cytomegalovirus exposure and HLA in healthy donors (dated by TCRdb to 2017 to 2019). Regarding the research as a whole: An earlier analysis of about 530 of the donors reported over 250 Gb of sequence data and roughly 120 million unique TCR beta sequences obtained from roughly 180 million T cells. Roughly 300 gigabases of sequencing data and 91 million or so unique TCR sequences made up an early release that covered several hundred HLA-typed donors. Of the roughly 410 genotyped donors, roughly 80% were placed in the genetic ancestry cluster associated with self-reported Caucasian donors. The study was designed to test whether signatures of past pathogen exposure could be identified by cataloging public T cell receptors. The study used immunosequencing to profile the T cell repertoires of 600 to 850 subjects and linked those repertoires to cytomegalovirus serostatus. Along with the roughly 710-subject first cohort, a separate validation cohort of about 110 different subjects was used. The study combined high-throughput TCR immunosequencing, statistical association of individual TCRs with disease status, and machine learning to predict cytomegalovirus infection status. A later analysis re-analyzed previously published TCR beta repertoires from several hundred donors and added high-resolution HLA genotyping to study TCR occurrence patterns. Rather than using new phenotypic data, the later analysis identified candidate immune exposures from TCR beta sequences and from how often those sequences occurred across donors. An earlier analysis of approximately 630 of the donors applied high-throughput TCR beta sequencing to assess whether each TCR beta V gene segment acted as functional or pseudogenic. Donor age, sex, ethnicity and CMV serostatus were collected together with the repertoire data. In a later genetic analysis, genome-wide SNP genotypes for about 55% of the roughly 700 donors were used, and that subset was treated as a discovery cohort. Every discovery cohort repertoire had been produced on one sequencing platform. HLA typing included class I and class II loci at four-digit resolution. Typing coverage differed by locus: A, B, C, DRB1 and DQB1 were typed in about 620-630 donors, DQA1 in approximately 520, DPA1 in some 570, and DPB1 in just under 490. Roughly 5 DR-DQ haplotypes were handled as single units for association and clustering because linkage in the cohort was strong. Across some 400 genotyped donors of the cohort, an average of roughly 250,000 unique TCR beta nucleotide sequences per donor were sequenced, and roughly 18% of those sequences were non-productive.

The library was prepared using the immunoSEQ multiplex PCR assay. For the multiplex PCR, a mixture combining 60 forward primers for TCR Vbeta segments and 13 reverse primers for TCR Jbeta segments was used. Amplification of the CDR3 region of rearranged TCR beta genes was performed with a multiplex PCR assay on genomic DNA. The Illumina HiSeq System was used to sequence the amplified TCR beta libraries as 87-base-pair reads. In the authors' own workflow: Across the 670 or so repertoires, a later analysis counted about 81 million unique TCR beta chains, about 10 million of which were shared by at least two donors. Raw reads were error-corrected and collapsed into unique sequences by a nearest-neighbor algorithm in which closely related sequences were merged to remove PCR and sequencing errors. Alignment of CDR3 sequences to IMGT reference sequences was used to assign V, D and J gene segments. Each retained sequence needed at least a six-nucleotide match to both a V gene segment and a J gene segment. A rearrangement was called productive if the CDR3 had no stop codons and remained in frame with V and J, and every other rearrangement was called non-productive. CDR3 was defined according to IMGT convention as the region running from the second conserved V-encoded cysteine to the conserved J-encoded phenylalanine. Sequences without an unambiguous match to a single V gene segment were excluded from the earlier analysis of almost 600 of the donors. In an earlier analysis of roughly 600 of the donors, a V segment was called functional when productive rearrangements were above 56.7%, and segregating when the standard deviation between donors exceeded 5%. To diagnose cytomegalovirus status from the catalog of TCR beta chain sequences, a statistical classification framework was built. A later analysis assigned V and J genes by comparing TCR nucleotide sequences with IMGT/GENE-DB human TR gene sequences. The TCRdist pipeline was used in a later analysis to assign CDR3 sequences and most-parsimonious VDJ recombination scenarios. A later analysis defined each TCR beta chain by its CDR3 amino acid sequence plus V-gene family, and excluded reads lacking a unique V-gene family. In a later analysis, some 600 highly shared, low-generation-probability nucleotide sequences were removed to address suspected cross-contamination and a sequencing artifact. A later analysis calculated a clonal expansion index for each public chain from normalized within-repertoire ranks of inferred template counts. A later analysis computed generation probabilities with a VDJ recombination model fitted to out-of-frame rearrangements, and checked the results against IGoR. A later analysis scored TCR-TCR, TCR-HLA and TCR-CMV co-occurrence with hypergeometric tests, applying a repertoire-size bias correction to TCR pairs. To estimate false discovery rates, a later analysis permuted the HLA or CMV assignments 20 times. In a later analysis, co-occurring TCRs were grouped using DBSCAN, with TCRdist sequence similarity added in when clustering inside HLA-allele-positive subsets. Co-occurrence clustering excluded repertoires with fewer than 30,000 or more than 120,000 public chains, plus five with anomalous nucleotide sharing. Here the immuneACCESS table is served through TCRdb, limited to in-frame sequences with V and J called. Missing clones are a known gap in these copies; in checked studies unresolved V genes cover under half, and the rest lacks a known reason. Clone size and the V and J calls come from that table; the DNA yielded D and trimming. The sample table records around 170,000 clones; roughly 76% of these occur just once. More than 6% of the sample lies in the top ten.

Overall results and qualifications from the work: Specific HLA alleles were associated with 15,000 to 20,000 TCR beta sequences at a false discovery rate of 0.05 in a later analysis. Correlated functional status among segregating V segments might be attributable to linkage disequilibrium, but an unknown experimental factor could not be ruled out. Assigning TCR associations to individual alleles was difficult when HLA alleles, especially DR and DQ, strongly co-occurred. This cohort had only TCR beta chains sequenced, and the lack of alpha or paired-chain data limited which features could be detected. The authors suggested that the approach could potentially be extended to other disease states and immunological phenotypes. A group of highly shared sequence variants was considered likely to be a technical artifact of the sequencing pipeline. A later genetic analysis associated a missense DCLRE1C variant with V-gene and J-gene trimming of TCR beta chains, and an independent cohort replicated the association. The study gave a list of 150 to 200 TCR beta chains associated with cytomegalovirus. Several of the top co-occurrence clusters appeared to be linked to parvovirus B19, influenza, CMV and Epstein-Barr virus, according to a later analysis. A further reported finding was that TCR beta sequences accurately predicted the HLA-A and HLA-B alleles for most subjects in the first cohort. The earlier analysis of 587 of the donors excluded roughly 16 rarely observed V segments, including chromosome 9 orphons, because counts were too low. In a later analysis, most CMV-associated TCR beta chains were found to appear HLA-restricted, with HLA associations seemingly driven largely by CMV exposure. The 87-base-pair reads could not distinguish some IMGT-functional V segments, including TRBV6-2 and TRBV6-3, so those segments were excluded. A later analysis found that TCR association rates varied across HLA loci, with DRB1 alleles showing the most associated TCRs and HLA-C alleles the fewest. A later genetic analysis reported fewer N-insertions in productive TCRs among donors in an Asian-associated ancestry cluster than the roughly 650-donor mean. In vitro tests confirmed that a few of the cytomegalovirus-associated TCR beta chains recognize cytomegalovirus antigens. While some public TCRs were present in many individuals, most TCR sequences turned up only very rarely across donors. Compared with equally common non-associated chains, HLA-associated TCR beta chains in a later analysis were more clonally expanded and had lower generation probabilities. In both the original and validation cohorts, the classifier was reported to diagnose cytomegalovirus status with high specificity and sensitivity. Presence/absence analyses assumed roughly uniform sequencing depth across donors, an assumption that may not hold. Because some donors lacked HLA typing at each locus, the association tests relied only on the typed subset. Immune exposure information for the cohort was limited to CMV serostatus. In an earlier analysis of several hundred of the donors, most TCR beta V segments were observed in productive rearrangements about 87% or about 30% of the time, broadly matching IMGT annotations.

The cohort was made up of approximately 700 healthy bone marrow donors. All cohort members were sampled while nominally healthy, although unrecorded immune exposures were likely present. The donor tested CMV seropositive, placing the donor among the approximately 290 seropositive members of the cohort. A peripheral blood sample was provided by each donor, and peripheral blood mononuclear cells were used for TCR beta sequencing. Genomic DNA was extracted from the blood cell samples with the Qiagen DNeasy Blood Extraction Kit. CDR1 and CDR2 (SGHTA, FQGNSA) derive from the germline V gene. The CDR3, from cysteine to phenylalanine, totals 14 residues. Just CDR3 DNA is preserved here, 42 bases in frame from base 1.

This TCR was sampled from a man aged 35 to 55 in good health and CMV-seropositive. This receptor chain uses TRBV7-2 and TRBJ2-5, and TRBD1 aligns with 10 junction nucleotides. The J call is uncertain, as TRBJ2-7 better fits the DNA end. The sample comprised PBMCs. CDR3 protein: CASSAPGQGYEQYF. The nucleotide sequence reads TGTGCCAGCAGCGCGCCGGGACAGGGGTACGAGCAGTACTTC.